One sample yielded the 30 T cell receptor beta chains listed below, sequenced in a study of T cell changes during pregnancy in multiple sclerosis. Some clones are missing from TCRdb's copy, which holds only in-frame ones; the method was immunoSEQ multiplex PCR. The sample has approximately 66,000 clones, 85% to 95% seen once. The material was peripheral blood, obtained in the third trimester of pregnancy. The receptors derive from a female donor in good health, enrolled as a control in a pregnancy study.

This clone was detected only once. The chain joins TRBV27 to TRBJ1-2; the D gene is possibly TRBD1 (6 bases). This CDR3 is built from 13 residues. Germline loops: CDR1 MNHEY, CDR2 SMNVEV (reference sequence). The V end lost 4 bases, the J end lost 6 bases, and 12 bases lay between the germline ends. CDR3 sequence: CASSYVTGNGYTF. CDR3 bases: TGTGCCAGCAGTTATGTTACAGGGAATGGCTACACCTTC.

This rearrangement joins TRBV18 to TRBJ2-5, with TRBD2 matching 9 bases. The CDR3 totals 14 residues. CDR1 KGHSH and CDR2 LQKENI come from the germline V gene. The V and J ends lost 6 bases and 5 bases, in that order; junction bases with no gene match: 7. CDR3 coding DNA: TGTGCCAGCTCGCGCCTCCTAGCGGGGGAGACCCAGTACTTC. Protein sequence: CASSRLLAGETQYF.

DNA of the CDR3: TGTGCCAGCAGCTTAACACTAGCGGGGTCCTACAATGAGCAGTTCTTC. Its translation: CASSLTLAGSYNEQFF. The chain has TRBV7-2 and TRBJ2-1; 10 bases line up with TRBD2. CDR1 is SGHTA and CDR2 is FQGNSA in the germline V gene. The CDR3 extends over 16 amino acids. V was pared by 2 bases and J by 1 base, with 2 bases of the junction left unmatched. Full variable domain (missing parts from reference TRBV7-2 and TRBJ2-1): GAGVSQSPSNKVTEKGKDVELRCDPISGHTALYWYRQSLGQGLEFLIYFQGNSAPDKSGLPSDRFSAERTGGSVSTLTIQRTQQEDSAVYLCASSLTLAGSYNEQFFGPGTRLTVL.

This chain connects TRBV27 to TRBJ1-2, with D tentatively TRBD1 (6 bases). Germline V gene lookup returns CDR1 MNHEY and CDR2 SMNVEV (reference sequence). This CDR3 has 17 residues. V shed 6 bases and J shed 0 bases, with 20 bases lying between them. The CDR3 nucleotides read TGTGCCAGCAGACGGGGACAACCATCGAATTCTAACTATGGCTACACCTTC. It codes for CASRRGQPSNSNYGYTF.

The chain is built from TRBV5-6 and TRBJ2-7, with D maybe TRBD1 (5 bases). CDR1 is SGHDT, CDR2 YYEEEE, per germline. Trimming took 4 bases from V and 4 from J, leaving 12 bases between them. CDR3 length: 13 residues. The DNA of the CDR3 is TGTGCCAGCAGCGGCGTAAGACAGTACGAGCAGTACTTC. Translated: CASSGVRQYEQYF. The variable domain in full, completed from reference TRBV5-6 and TRBJ2-7, reads DAGVTQSPTHLIKTRGQQVTLRCSPKSGHDTVSWYQQALGQGPQFIFQYYEEEERQRGNFPDRFSGHQFPNYSSELNVNALLLGDSALYLCASSGVRQYEQYFGPGTRLTVT.

The genes are TRBV27 and TRBJ2-1, with D tentatively TRBD1 (6 bases). Germline loops: CDR1 MNHEY, CDR2 SMNVEV (reference sequence). Trimming removed 6 bases at V and 0 bases at J, with 21 bases between. The CDR3 has 18 amino acids. The CDR3 reads CASRPLRDTWGSYNEQFF. The DNA of the CDR3 is TGTGCCAGCAGGCCTTTACGGGACACCTGGGGCTCCTACAATGAGCAGTTCTTC.

This clone was observed a few times. The chain combines TRBV6-6 with TRBJ1-6; D uncertain. CDR3 length: 12 amino acids. The germline CDR1 and CDR2 sequences are MNHNY and SVGAGI (reference sequence). The V end lost 6 bases, the J end lost 13 bases, and 13 bases lay between the germline ends. The chain's CDR3 is CASSLANSPLHF. In nucleotides, the CDR3 is TGTGCCAGCAGCCTAGCGAACAGCCCCCTCCACTTT.

The V call is TRBV2, the J call TRBJ2-6, with unresolved D. The V end was cut by 6 bases, the J end by 1 base, with 4 bases between. CDR1 SNHLY and CDR2 FYNNEI come from the germline V gene. The CDR3 is made up of 13 amino acids. The chain's CDR3 is CASSPSGANVLTF. CDR3 nucleotides: TGTGCCAGCAGCCCGTCTGGGGCCAACGTCCTGACTTTC.

V usage is TRBV7-6 and J usage is TRBJ2-7; a possible D gene is TRBD2 (6 bases). Per germline, CDR1 SGHVS and CDR2 FNYEAQ. The V gene lost 4 bases and the J gene lost 4 bases, with 14 bases spanning the gap. CDR3 length: 14 amino acids. CDR3 region: CASSSGLPIYEQYF. CDR3 nucleotides: TGTGCCAGCAGCTCGGGACTTCCAATTTACGAGCAGTACTTC.

The gene calls are TRBV7-9 and TRBJ1-1; D is uncertain. Germline V gives CDR1 SEHNR, CDR2 FQNEAQ (reference sequence). The CDR3 sequence is 18 residues long. V was trimmed by 5 bases and J by 0 bases, leaving 22 bases between them. The CDR3 DNA is TGTGCCAGCAGCACAATCCCAACTAGTGGTTTTATGAACACTGAAGCTTTCTTT. It codes for CASSTIPTSGFMNTEAFF.

The V call is TRBV27, the J call TRBJ2-3; 7 nucleotides agree with TRBD2. CDR1 and CDR2 (germline): MNHEY, SMNVEV (reference sequence). Losses at the gene ends were 3 bases for V and 2 bases for J; bases not matched to a gene: 5. The CDR3 contains 15 residues. The CDR3, as DNA: TGTGCCAGCAGTTTGCTCGGGGGGTACACAGATACGCAGTATTTT. It specifies CASSLLGGYTDTQYF.

This chain uses TRBV7-3 with TRBJ2-5, with D uncertain. V lost 2 bases and J lost 2, with 9 bases in between. Germline V gene lookup returns CDR1 SGHTA and CDR2 FQGTGA. The CDR3 is 14 residues long. The CDR3 sequence is CASSLAGSQETQYF. The CDR3 bases are TGTGCCAGCAGCTTAGCTGGCTCGCAAGAGACCCAGTACTTC.

The sample holds a few counts of this clone. The V and J genes are TRBV6-1 and TRBJ2-3, with 8 bases fitting TRBD2. In germline, CDR1 is MNHNS, CDR2 SASEGT. The V gene end was trimmed by 3 bases and the J gene end by 0 bases; junction bases not matched to a gene: 5. The CDR3 sequence is 16 residues long. The DNA for the CDR3 is TGTGCCAGCAGTGAGCTAGCGGGCTCTAGCACAGATACGCAGTATTTT. This codes for CASSELAGSSTDTQYF.

The chain employs TRBV30 and TRBJ2-7, with no clear D. From germline, CDR1 is GTSNPN and CDR2 SVGIG (reference sequence). This CDR3 has 12 amino acids. V lost 2 bases and J lost 1, with 6 bases in between. The CDR3 sequence: CAWSTESYEQYF. DNA of the CDR3: TGTGCCTGGAGTACCGAGTCCTACGAGCAGTACTTC.

The chain combines TRBV28 with TRBJ2-5, with D tentatively TRBD2 (5 bases). V gave up 2 bases and J gave up 2 bases, with 15 bases separating them. CDR1 is MDHEN, CDR2 SYDVKM, per germline. The CDR3 loop spans 16 amino acids. The chain's CDR3 is CASSLRRLAPQETQYF. The DNA of the CDR3 is TGTGCCAGCAGTTTACGCCGCTTAGCGCCTCAAGAGACCCAGTACTTC.

The chain is built from TRBV29-1 and TRBJ2-2, with 10 positions matching TRBD1. CDR1 is SQVTM and CDR2 is ANQGSEA in the germline V gene. V was clipped by 7 bases and J by 7 bases; unmatched bases: 9. The length of the CDR3 is 14 residues. The CDR3 DNA follows: TGCAGCGCGGCCGGGACAGGGGACCACGGGGAGCTGTTTTTT. Amino acid sequence: CSAAGTGDHGELFF.

The chain links TRBV30 to TRBJ1-2; D not certain. V shed 1 base and J shed 5 bases, with 14 bases lying between them. The germline V gene encodes CDR1 GTSNPN and CDR2 SVGIG (reference sequence). The CDR3 spans 14 residues. CDR3 in amino acids: CAWSGRTDLYGYTF. Written as DNA, the CDR3 is TGTGCCTGGAGTGGGAGGACCGATTTATATGGCTACACCTTC.

The V call is TRBV5-1, the J call TRBJ2-1; 8 nucleotides match TRBD2. CDR3 size: 17 residues. Germline values: CDR1 SGHRS, CDR2 YFSETQ. The J segment lost 9 bases and the V segment lost 0 bases, leaving 14 bases of the junction unmatched. Here the CDR3 reads CASSLVTGGPSYGEQFF. CDR3 in DNA: TGCGCCAGCAGCTTGGTTACGGGAGGGCCGTCATACGGTGAGCAGTTCTTC. Together with reference TRBV5-1 and TRBJ2-1, the CDR3 gives the full variable domain: KAGVTQTPRYLIKTRGQQVTLSCSPISGHRSVSWYQQTPGQGLQFLFEYFSETQRNKGNFPGRFSGRQFSNSRSEMNVSTLELGDSALYLCASSLVTGGPSYGEQFFGPGTRLTVL.

CDR3 bases: TGTGCCAGCAGCGGGACTAGCGGGGGGGCCCAAGAGACCCAGTACTTC. This translates into CASSGTSGGAQETQYF. This sequence joins TRBV5-4 and TRBJ2-5; TRBD2 matches 16 bases. CDR1 is SGHNT, CDR2 YYREEE, per germline (reference sequence). The length of the CDR3 is 16 residues. J lost 1 base, V lost 4 bases, and 1 base had no gene match.

This clone was detected only once. The chain uses TRBV27 and TRBJ2-3, with TRBD1 identical over 8 bases. The CDR3 extends over 15 amino acids. Germline-derived CDR1 and CDR2 are MNHEY and SMNVEV (reference sequence). After removal of 4 bases from V and 8 bases from J, the junction contained 11 bases not matched to a gene. The CDR3 sequence: CASSSRDRIVGTQYF. The CDR3 nucleotides read TGTGCCAGCAGTTCCCGGGACAGGATTGTTGGTACGCAGTATTTT.

CDR3 in amino acids: CASSPGQGAGEQYF. CDR3 DNA sequence: TGTGCCAGCTCCCCAGGACAGGGGGCTGGCGAGCAGTACTTC. This sequence joins TRBV18 and TRBJ2-5; 11 bases align to TRBD1. The end of the DNA aligns better with TRBJ2-7, so the J call may be wrong. The CDR3 runs 14 residues. Germline CDR1 is KGHSH and CDR2 is LQKENI.

V is TRBV18 and J is TRBJ2-2, with D unclear. CDR1 and CDR2 from the germline V gene are KGHSH and LQKENI. V was clipped by 3 bases and J by 0 bases, with 14 bases between them. The CDR3 runs to 17 residues. CDR3 protein: CASSPRRELANTGELFF. The CDR3 coding sequence is TGTGCCAGCTCACCCCGCCGCGAACTCGCGAACACCGGGGAGCTGTTTTTT.

V is TRBV2 and J is TRBJ1-1; 9 bases match TRBD1. V trimming: 8 bases; J trimming: 14 bases; junction bases outside the gene matches: 15. This CDR3 has 13 residues. Germline V lookup: CDR1 SNHLY, CDR2 FYNNEI. The CDR3: CASEGQGISTSFF. CDR3 bases: TGTGCCAGCGAAGGACAGGGGATTTCAACGTCCTTCTTT.

The chain employs TRBV7-3 and TRBJ1-6, with D perhaps TRBD1 (5 bases). V dropped 4 bases and J dropped 5 bases, with 12 bases sitting between them. The CDR3 spans 15 residues. Germline lookup yields CDR1 SGHTA and CDR2 FQGTGA. The CDR3 region is CASSSGTRDNSPLHF. In DNA form, the CDR3 reads TGTGCCAGCAGCTCCGGGACTAGGGATAATTCACCCCTCCACTTT.

This clone was seen a few times. The rearrangement joins TRBV2 to TRBJ1-5; TRBD1 matches at 9 bases. The germline gives CDR1 SNHLY, CDR2 FYNNEI. CDR3 length: 13 residues. Germline trimming cut 8 bases from V and 7 bases from J; bases unmatched to any gene: 6. CDR3 loop: CASLGTGRQPQHF. The CDR3 DNA is TGTGCCAGCTTAGGGACAGGGCGGCAGCCCCAGCATTTT.

The chain employs TRBV30 and TRBJ2-5; 11 bases align to TRBD2. The CDR3 spans 14 residues. V lost 7 bases and J lost 6; bases outside the gene matches: 10. CDR1 GTSNPN and CDR2 SVGIG come from the germline V gene (reference sequence). CDR3 DNA: TGTGCCTCCGATTTTAGCGGGGGGGCGAAGACCCAGTACTTC. This encodes CASDFSGGAKTQYF.

The J gene is TRBJ1-1, the V gene TRBV7-8; 9 bases are shared with TRBD1. Germline V gene lookup returns CDR1 SGHVS and CDR2 FQNEAQ. V was clipped by 1 base and J by 11 bases; unmatched bases: 8. CDR3 length: 14 amino acids. CDR3 region: CASSLEPRDRAAFF. The CDR3, as DNA: TGTGCCAGCAGCTTAGAGCCAAGGGACAGGGCGGCTTTCTTT.

This clone was detected only once. The V and J genes are TRBV19 and TRBJ2-4, with D perhaps matching TRBD2 (6 bases). Germline-derived CDR1 and CDR2 are LNHDA and SQIVND (reference sequence). V gave up 5 bases and J gave up 4 bases, with 15 bases separating them. The CDR3 covers 15 residues. For the CDR3, the DNA is TGTGCCAGTAGTCAAAACCGGGACTCTAAAAACATTCAGTACTTC. Protein: CASSQNRDSKNIQYF.

V is TRBV6-4 and J is TRBJ2-1; D unclear. The CDR3 consists of 15 residues. Between the trimmed V and J ends, which lost 2 bases and 10 bases, there was a span of 18 bases. Germline-derived CDR1 and CDR2 are MRHNA and SNTAGT. This CDR3 reads CASSDVLLSPREQFF. The CDR3 DNA reads as TGTGCCAGCAGTGACGTACTTCTCTCACCGCGGGAGCAGTTCTTC.

This sequence joins TRBV28 and TRBJ2-1; 12 nucleotides line up with TRBD2. This CDR3 is 15 amino acids long. Germline CDR1 reads MDHEN; CDR2 reads SYDVKM. V gave up 4 bases and J gave up 7 bases; unmatched junction bases: 5. The CDR3 nucleotides are TGTGCCAGCAGTTCGCTAGCGGGAGGGGGGAATGAGCAGTTCTTC. Its translation: CASSSLAGGGNEQFF.